This paragraph covers one T cell receptor beta chain sequence. Its recognized antigen is unknown. Base qualities are missing; no much larger clone stands one base away. TCR CDR3 regions were amplified from genomic DNA by multiplex PCR using the deep immunoSEQ assay. Extracted genomic DNA from each cell subset was distributed evenly across all wells of several immunoSEQ 96-well plates, and each plate was treated as a replicate. For sorted subsets, about 200 ng genomic DNA, equal to 30,000 to 35,000 T cell genomes, was loaded into each replicate PCR. Purified libraries were measured with a Qubit 3.0 fluorometer, size-checked on a Bioanalyzer 2100, and measured again with the KAPA Library Quantification kit. Every immunoSEQ 96-well plate was sequenced on a dedicated single-read 150-cycle Illumina NextSeq 550 flow cell. In the original analysis: Because the immunoSEQ output included only junctional sequences and no quality scores, the filtering could not be the same as the filtering used for full-length reads. Sequences were annotated with PyIR, a Python wrapper for IgBLAST v1.9, using IMGT germline references to assign V/J genes and CDR3. Any read was removed if the V/J assignment was weak (E-value above 1e-6), the CDR3 was missing, or the read contained stop codons, out-of-frame junctions, or ambiguous translated residues. A V3J clonotype was defined by an identical inferred V gene, J gene, and CDR3 amino acid sequence. To compute the percentage overlap between repertoires, the number of shared unique clonotypes was divided by the size of the smaller repertoire. Richness of each repertoire was evaluated using RTK rarefaction, the Chao1 estimator, and Recon v2.1 estimates of unobserved clonotypes. Generation probabilities were computed with OLGA for all TCRbeta clonotypes obtained by the gDNA method from a few donors. What TCRdb holds here is the immuneACCESS table cut down to in-frame rearrangements. Part of the clones is not present; checked against another copy, under half of the missing clones reflect an unresolved V gene, and the others are unexplained. D and trimming come from the DNA, and the V and J calls and clone size come from that table. The sample has roughly 1,100,000 clones on record, about 75% of them singletons. The top ten constitute 1.4% of the sample.

Deletion took 5 bases off V and 3 bases off J, with a span of 8 bases between the germline ends. For CDR1 and CDR2, the germline V gene (reference sequence) lists MNHEY and SMNVEV. Counted from cysteine to phenylalanine, this CDR3 has 13 amino acids. Just CDR3 DNA is preserved here, 39 bases in frame from base 1. The donors were healthy, HIV-negative adults who had no recently reported acute infections or vaccinations. Every donor was a Caucasian adult residing in Nashville, Tennessee, USA. CD4+ T cells were enriched by magnetic negative selection; naive cells were then positively selected on CD45RA, and the negative fraction formed the memory subset. Blood was obtained by leukapheresis, after which PBMCs were separated by Ficoll-Histopaque density gradient centrifugation and cryopreserved in liquid nitrogen vapor phase. Purity and quantity of every magnetically sorted T cell population were checked by analytical flow cytometry. From each sorted fraction, genomic DNA was isolated and quantified by UV absorbance on a Nanodrop 2000c.

This entry is derived from a study of shared clonotypes between healthy human individuals (dated by TCRdb to the early 2020s). Background for the entire study: The cohort included three men and a couple of women between 18 and 49 years of age. For each donor, CD4 naive and CD4 memory were each given three plates, CD8 naive was given two plates, and CD8 memory was given one plate. The study deeply sequenced blood TCR repertoires of five healthy adults to estimate repertoire size and the extent of clonotype sharing between individuals. To increase sequencing depth and limit assay-specific biases, different laboratories used diverse techniques to prepare libraries and sequence TCR repertoires. Leukapheresis yielded between about 0.8 and 8.9 billion PBMCs per donor. Study-wide findings and limitations: Estimated clonotype richness was generally larger for naive than for memory subsets. Pairwise subsampling led to the expectation that sequencing depth would affect the degree of clonotype sharing among donors. Even with the large sequencing depth, rarefaction of the sorted-subset datasets indicated that sequencing was incomplete. Sharing across a few donors was observed for around 4.8% of naive CD4, 3.5% of naive CD8, 2% to 2.5% of memory CD4, and over 0.3% of memory CD8 clonotypes. Compared with non-shared clonotypes, the clonotypes found in all four sorted-subset donors had higher generation probabilities. Because the study included only a small number of donors, the genetic and exposure-history diversity represented was limited. Sampling was restricted to blood, and TCR repertoires in tissues likely differ from the TCR repertoires found in blood.

The sequence links TRBV27 to TRBJ1-5; the D gene cannot be named for sure. Material: memory CD4+ T cells sorted from blood. Sample cell subset or site, as interpreted from the label and publication: CD45RA-negative fraction. The receptor comes from a man between 18 and 29 years old in good health. The CDR3 is CASSPGTNQPQHF. The DNA sequence reads TGTGCCAGCAGTCCGGGAACCAATCAGCCCCAGCATTTT.